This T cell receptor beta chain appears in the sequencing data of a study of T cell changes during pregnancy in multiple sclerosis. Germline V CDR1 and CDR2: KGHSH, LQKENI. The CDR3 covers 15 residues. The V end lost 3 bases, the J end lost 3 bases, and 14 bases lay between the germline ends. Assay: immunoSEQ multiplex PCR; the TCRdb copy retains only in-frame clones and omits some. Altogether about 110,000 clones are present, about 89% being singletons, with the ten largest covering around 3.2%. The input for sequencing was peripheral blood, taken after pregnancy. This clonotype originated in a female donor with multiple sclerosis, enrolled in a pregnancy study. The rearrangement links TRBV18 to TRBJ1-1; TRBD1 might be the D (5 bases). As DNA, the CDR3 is TGTGCCAGCTCACCTCAGGGATTAGGGTACACTGAAGCTTTCTTT. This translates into CASSPQGLGYTEAFF.